The present entry profiles one T cell receptor (beta chain) with its context. The source of the sample is a study of blood T cell repertoires in COVID-19. For the study at large: Acute and convalescent COVID-19 samples came from the United States, Italy and Spain. Sample material is recorded as cDNA or gDNA derived from T cells, B-cell-depleted T cells, or PBMCs.

Patients at the Seattle site were enrolled during active infection and followed longitudinally. In the original analysis: Amplification of reference gene primers was used by the study to estimate nucleated cell counts. The assay was immunoSEQ multiplex PCR, and TCRdb's table has in-frame clones only and misses some. V and J calls and clone size are given by that table; D and trimming were obtained from the DNA. Here the sample spans some 56,000 clones, 89% being singletons. The V end lost 6 bases, the J end lost 1 base, and 11 bases lay between the germline ends. There are 13 residues in the CDR3. Looked up from germline, CDR1 is SQVTM and CDR2 is ANQGSEA.

Sequencing was done on a sample of peripheral blood. The receptor was derived from a woman aged 60 to 75 with COVID-19, enrolled during active disease. The genes are TRBV29-1 and TRBJ2-3; TRBD2 is a possible D gene (5 bases). The CDR3 nucleotides are TGCAGCGTCTCCGGGATTCGCACAGATACGCAGTATTTT. Translating it yields CSVSGIRTDTQYF.